A single sample is the source of the 27 T cell receptor beta chains below, sequenced in a study of blood T cell repertoires in COVID-19. This table comes from immunoSEQ multiplex PCR, and its TCRdb copy is limited to in-frame clones, with some not included. Among about 150,000 clones listed, around 85% were seen once. The sequencing input was peripheral blood. The receptor set was obtained from a human donor in a cohort sampled during active COVID-19.

V gene TRBV5-1 combines with J gene TRBJ2-5; a weak D match, TRBD1 (6 bases). CDR1 and CDR2 (germline): SGHRS, YFSETQ. V lost 4 bases to trimming and J lost 4 bases, with 11 bases between them. The CDR3 covers 13 residues. The CDR3 is CASSARGLETQYF. Written as DNA, the CDR3 is TGCGCCAGCAGCGCCAGGGGTTTAGAGACCCAGTACTTC.

V and J are TRBV27 and TRBJ1-2; TRBD1 is a possible D gene (5 bases). Trimming pared 4 bases from V and 8 bases from J, leaving 11 bases between. Per germline, CDR1 MNHEY and CDR2 SMNVEV (reference sequence). The CDR3 spans 12 residues. Written as DNA, the CDR3 is TGTGCCAGCAGTTCCAGGGTGGGAGGCTACACCTTC. Amino acid sequence: CASSSRVGGYTF.

This clone has only a few counts. The J gene is TRBJ2-1, the V gene TRBV4-3; TRBD2 matches at 9 bases. The trim removed 2 bases at V and 6 bases at J, leaving 17 bases unmatched. Germline V lookup: CDR1 LGHNA, CDR2 YSLEER. The CDR3 loop spans 19 amino acids. The CDR3 is CASSQRPHMRGGPFNEQFF. The DNA for the CDR3 is TGCGCCAGCAGCCAAAGACCGCATATGCGGGGGGGCCCTTTCAATGAGCAGTTCTTC.

This clone was recorded once. The V gene is TRBV30, the J gene TRBJ1-6; TRBD1 matches 8 bases. CDR3 size: 13 residues. Germline CDR1 reads GTSNPN; CDR2 reads SVGIG (reference sequence). The V segment lost 0 bases and the J segment 15 bases; nucleotides outside the gene matches: 7. The CDR3 sequence: CAWSVAGGAVLHF. In nucleotides, the CDR3 is TGTGCCTGGAGTGTAGCAGGGGGCGCGGTCCTCCACTTT.

The CDR3 loop is CASKRGGDTGELFF. The CDR3 DNA is TGTGCCAGCAAAAGGGGAGGGGACACCGGGGAGCTGTTTTTT. V is TRBV6-5 and J is TRBJ2-2; 7 nucleotides line up with TRBD2. The germline V gene has CDR1 MNHEY and CDR2 SVGAGI. The J segment lost 3 bases and the V segment lost 7 bases, leaving 5 bases of the junction unmatched. The CDR3 is 14 residues long.

V and J are TRBV5-5 and TRBJ1-6; TRBD1 aligns across 9 bases. Trimming at V came to 0 bases and at J to 14 bases, leaving 9 bases not matched to a gene. This CDR3 comprises 15 residues. The germline V gene encodes CDR1 SGHKS and CDR2 YYEKEE (reference sequence). The CDR3 region has the DNA TGTGCCAGCAGCTTGGCCGGGGGACAGGGAAAGACCCTCCACTTT. It translates to CASSLAGGQGKTLHF.

The gene calls are TRBV20-1 and TRBJ2-7, with D perhaps TRBD1 (6 bases). This CDR3 has 14 residues. Germline loops: CDR1 DFQATT, CDR2 SNEGSKA (reference sequence). Trimming shortened V by 3 bases and J by 2 bases, and 14 bases separated the two germline ends. CDR3: CSASSGGLTYEQYF. CDR3 bases: TGCAGTGCTAGTTCTGGGGGCCTCACCTACGAGCAGTACTTC.

This chain connects TRBV28 to TRBJ1-2; 9 bases map to TRBD1. The V gene's germline CDR1 is MDHEN and CDR2 SYDVKM. Trimming at V came to 5 bases and at J to 2 bases, leaving 12 bases not matched to a gene. This CDR3 spans 17 amino acids. CDR3 DNA sequence: TGTGCCAGCAGTCCTCCCGGGACAGGGTGGATAAACTATGGCTACACCTTC. Translation: CASSPPGTGWINYGYTF.

This sequence joins TRBV27 and TRBJ2-7; possible D gene TRBD2, 5 bases. Germline V gene lookup returns CDR1 MNHEY and CDR2 SMNVEV (reference sequence). The CDR3 extends over 12 amino acids. Trimming shortened V by 8 bases and J by 0 bases, and 8 bases separated the two germline ends. The DNA for the CDR3 is TGTGCCAGCGGGAGTGACTCCTACGAGCAGTACTTC. Amino acids: CASGSDSYEQYF.

The chain links TRBV27 to TRBJ2-5; a possible D gene is TRBD2 (5 bases). Between the trimmed V and J ends, which lost 6 bases and 2 bases, there was a span of 16 bases. The CDR3 has 15 residues. CDR1 is MNHEY and CDR2 is SMNVEV in the germline V gene (reference sequence). CDR3 bases: TGTGCCAGCAGGAACCCGCGGGTAGGGCAAGAGACCCAGTACTTC. Translated: CASRNPRVGQETQYF.

The chain employs TRBV6-2 or TRBV6-3 and TRBJ2-1; TRBD1 matches at 8 bases. Germline loops: CDR1 MNHEY, CDR2 SVGEGT. The CDR3 contains 15 residues. Unmatched junction bases numbered 9, after V lost 6 bases and J lost 5 bases. In DNA, the CDR3 is TGTGCCAGCAGCATCCTAGGACAGGGAAACAATGAGCAGTTCTTC. Translation gives CASSILGQGNNEQFF.

A note on this clone: An end of the junction does not agree with germline; a read error may underlie this. The chain carries TRBV2 and TRBJ2-3, with D perhaps matching TRBD2 (5 bases). This CDR3 has 14 amino acids. Looked up from germline, CDR1 is SNHLY and CDR2 is FYNNEI. The CDR3 protein is CASSEWASRDTQYF. CDR3 DNA: TGTGCCAGCAGTGAATGGGCTAGCAGAGATACGCAGTATTTT.

The genes are TRBV5-5 and TRBJ2-7, with a tentative D call TRBD1 (6 bases). The V end lost 4 bases, the J end lost 2 bases, and 13 bases lay between the germline ends. Germline loops: CDR1 SGHKS, CDR2 YYEKEE (reference sequence). The CDR3 runs to 14 residues. The CDR3 loop is CASSLRDTTYEQYF. The CDR3 nucleotides read TGTGCCAGCAGCCTCAGGGACACCACCTACGAGCAGTACTTC.

The V gene is TRBV28, the J gene TRBJ1-2; D possibly corresponds to TRBD1 (5 bases). Trimming shortened V by 6 bases and J by 1 base, and 9 bases separated the two germline ends. Germline loops: CDR1 MDHEN, CDR2 SYDVKM. The CDR3 has 13 amino acids. This CDR3 reads CASSLGGNYGYTF. DNA for the CDR3: TGTGCCAGCAGCCTCGGGGGTAACTATGGCTACACCTTC.

This chain uses TRBV6-5 with TRBJ1-5; 7 bases match TRBD1. V dropped 6 bases and J dropped 6; count of bases not matched to a gene: 8. The CDR3 runs to 14 residues. Germline CDR1 and CDR2: MNHEY and SVGAGI. CDR3 sequence (DNA): TGTGCCAGCAGAGGAACAGGGGAGTTTCAGCCCCAGCATTTT. Translation: CASRGTGEFQPQHF.

This clone came up once. DNA of the CDR3: TGTGCCAGCAGTGAAGATACAGGAGACTATGGCTACACCTTC. Its protein product is CASSEDTGDYGYTF. The genes are TRBV6-1 and TRBJ1-2, with D possibly matching TRBD1 (5 bases). The V gene lost 1 base and the J gene lost 3 bases, with 9 bases spanning the gap. CDR3 length: 14 residues. Germline values: CDR1 MNHNS, CDR2 SASEGT.

This chain links TRBV11-3 with TRBJ2-5, with D perhaps TRBD1 (7 bases). This CDR3 has 17 residues. Germline values: CDR1 SGHNT, CDR2 YENEEA. The ends were cut back, 5 bases at V and 4 bases at J, with 23 bases in the middle. The CDR3 nucleotides are TGTGCCAGCAGCCCGGTATCGGGAGAGGGGGCCTCAGAGACCCAGTACTTC. This encodes CASSPVSGEGASETQYF.

The rearrangement links TRBV25-1 to TRBJ1-1; TRBD1 aligns across 7 bases. CDR1 and CDR2 from the germline V gene are MGHDK and SYGVNS. The junction had 7 bases not matched to a gene; V was cut back by 4 bases and J by 8 bases. There are 13 residues in the CDR3. The DNA for the CDR3 is TGTGCCAGCAGTGGCCCGGGACAGTTCGAAGCTTTCTTT. Translated, it gives CASSGPGQFEAFF. Filled out from reference TRBV25-1 and TRBJ1-1, the complete variable domain reads EADIYQTPRYLVIGTGKKITLECSQTMGHDKMYWYQQDPGMELHLIHYSYGVNSTEKGDLSSESTVSRIRTEHFPLTLESARPSHTSQYLCASSGPGQFEAFFGQGTRLTVV.

The CDR3 sequence: CASSPQGHLQETQYF. The CDR3 nucleotides are TGTGCCAGCAGCCCCCAAGGACACCTCCAAGAGACCCAGTACTTC. V gene TRBV11-3 combines with J gene TRBJ2-5, with a weak D call TRBD1 (5 bases). This CDR3 comprises 15 residues. V lost 5 bases, J lost 1 base, and 14 bases lay in between. CDR1 and CDR2 (germline): SGHNT, YENEEA.

The chain couples TRBV7-3 to TRBJ2-2; 8 bases map to TRBD1. The germline V gene encodes CDR1 SGHTA and CDR2 FQGTGA. The CDR3 is 16 residues long. V gave up 4 bases and J gave up 7 bases; unmatched junction bases: 11. The CDR3, as DNA: TGTGCCAGCAGCTACACAGGGGGAGGAGGGTACGGGGAGCTGTTTTTT. As protein: CASSYTGGGGYGELFF.

The chain employs TRBV28 and TRBJ1-2; no clear D. CDR3 length: 12 amino acids. Germline lookup yields CDR1 MDHEN and CDR2 SYDVKM. Trimming removed 6 bases at V and 8 bases at J, with 13 bases between. CDR3 nucleotides: TGTGCCAGCAGCCGCCAATCCCGGGGCTACACCTTC. This sequence encodes CASSRQSRGYTF.

A note on this clone: Other DNA sequences in the same sample also yield this CDR3. This chain joins TRBV29-1 and TRBJ2-7, with TRBD2 matching 7 bases. V was clipped by 3 bases and J by 0 bases; unmatched bases: 2. Germline V gene sequence: CDR1 SQVTM, CDR2 ANQGSEA. This CDR3 contains 13 residues. In DNA form, the CDR3 reads TGCAGCGTTGAGGGGGGGGGCTCCTACGAGCAGTACTTC. Its protein is CSVEGGGSYEQYF.

The chain combines TRBV6-5 with TRBJ2-5; 7 nucleotides agree with TRBD1. This CDR3 region has 15 residues. V shed 2 bases and J 6 bases; nucleotides not matched to a gene: 9. CDR1 and CDR2 (germline): MNHEY, SVGAGI. CDR3 protein: CASSYATGMEKTQYF. CDR3 sequence (DNA): TGTGCCAGCAGTTACGCGACAGGGATGGAGAAGACCCAGTACTTC.

The genes are TRBV7-2 and TRBJ1-6; a possible D gene is TRBD1 (5 bases). CDR1 SGHTA and CDR2 FQGNSA come from the germline V gene. This CDR3 comprises 14 residues. V was pared by 5 bases and J by 12 bases, with 17 bases between. The CDR3 loop reads CASSTTGPPQPLHF. The CDR3, as DNA: TGTGCCAGCAGCACAACAGGACCACCCCAACCCCTCCACTTT.

The chain has TRBV27 and TRBJ1-5; a weak D match, TRBD1 (6 bases). The germline V gene encodes CDR1 MNHEY and CDR2 SMNVEV (reference sequence). Trimming took off 3 bases at V and 6 bases at J, with 15 bases between the two ends. The CDR3 sequence is 15 residues long. CDR3: CASSFGGRIGQPQHF. The CDR3 DNA sequence: TGTGCCAGCAGTTTCGGGGGGCGAATCGGTCAGCCCCAGCATTTT.

The genes are TRBV7-2 and TRBJ2-1; no clear D. Trimming shortened V by 5 bases and J by 0 bases, and 11 bases separated the two germline ends. The CDR3 extends over 15 amino acids. Germline V lookup: CDR1 SGHTA, CDR2 FQGNSA. The chain's CDR3 is CASSGDWSSYNEQFF. CDR3 coding DNA: TGTGCCAGCAGCGGTGACTGGAGCTCCTACAATGAGCAGTTCTTC.

The chain combines TRBV13 with TRBJ2-3, with D perhaps TRBD2 (6 bases). V was shortened by 5 bases and J by 3 bases, with 15 bases between the two germline ends. The CDR3 contains 15 residues. The V gene's germline CDR1 is PRHDT and CDR2 FYEKMQ (reference sequence). The CDR3 region is CASSARVGRTDTQYF. The CDR3 DNA sequence: TGTGCCAGCAGCGCCCGGGTAGGGAGGACAGATACGCAGTATTTT.